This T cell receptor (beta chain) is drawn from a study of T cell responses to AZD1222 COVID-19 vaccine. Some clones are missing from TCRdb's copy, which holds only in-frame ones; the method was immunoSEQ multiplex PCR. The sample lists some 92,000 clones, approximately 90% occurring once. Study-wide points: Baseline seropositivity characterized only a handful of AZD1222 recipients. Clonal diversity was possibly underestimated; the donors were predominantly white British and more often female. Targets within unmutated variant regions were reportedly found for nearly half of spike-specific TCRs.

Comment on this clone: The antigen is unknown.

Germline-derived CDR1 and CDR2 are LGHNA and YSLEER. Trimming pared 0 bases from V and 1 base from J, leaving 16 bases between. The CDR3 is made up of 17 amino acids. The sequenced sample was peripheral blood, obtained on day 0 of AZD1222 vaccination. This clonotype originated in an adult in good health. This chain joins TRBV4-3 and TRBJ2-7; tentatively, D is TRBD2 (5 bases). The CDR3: CASSQDGSPGGSYEQYF. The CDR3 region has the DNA TGCGCCAGCAGCCAAGATGGGTCCCCAGGAGGTTCCTACGAGCAGTACTTC.